A single sample gave rise to the 8 T cell receptor beta chains below, sequenced in a study of shared clonotypes between healthy human individuals. The table came from immunoSEQ multiplex PCR; TCRdb's copy has only in-frame clones and leaves some out. The data contain roughly 590,000 clones, just under 97% of them singletons. It was CD45RO-negative cells, positively selected for CCR7, that made up naive CD8 cells, with terminally differentiated effector memory CD45RA+ cells excluded. Sequenced: naive CD8+ T cells sorted from blood. The receptors here all came from a woman in her twenties or thirties in good health.

V gene TRBV4-1 combines with J gene TRBJ1-1, with TRBD1 as a possible D gene (5 bases). Germline V gene sequence: CDR1 MGHRA, CDR2 YSYEKL. Trimming pared 5 bases from V and 6 bases from J, leaving 22 bases between. The CDR3 totals 16 residues. The CDR3 bases are TGCGCCAGCAGCTCCCCGTCGGGGACCCGGGACGCTGAAGCTTTCTTT. Its translation is CASSSPSGTRDAEAFF.

The rearrangement links TRBV15 to TRBJ1-3; no reliable D call. Germline V gene data show CDR1 as LNHNV and CDR2 as YYDKDF (reference sequence). Trimming removed 0 bases at V and 3 bases at J, with 18 bases between. This CDR3 region has 18 residues. The CDR3, as DNA: TGTGCCACCAGCAGAGATCTCCCTGAGGATCTGGGTGGAAACACCATATATTTT. Encoded protein: CATSRDLPEDLGGNTIYF.

V is TRBV7-2 and J is TRBJ2-7, with D possibly being TRBD1 or TRBD2 (5 bases each). The V end lost 7 bases, the J end lost 0 bases, and 13 bases lay between the germline ends. CDR1 and CDR2 (germline): SGHTA, FQGNSA. The CDR3 totals 14 residues. CDR3 nucleotide sequence: TGTGCCAGCACTACCGGGGCTAGCTCCTACGAGCAGTACTTC. It translates to CASTTGASSYEQYF.

This rearrangement joins TRBV6-5 to TRBJ2-7, with D unresolved. CDR1 and CDR2 from the germline V gene are MNHEY and SVGAGI. The CDR3 is made up of 16 amino acids. V dropped 0 bases and J dropped 2 bases, with 14 bases sitting between them. Here the CDR3 DNA reads TGTGCCAGCAGTTACTCGGAGCGTGTCGGCACCTACGAGCAGTACTTC. Protein sequence: CASSYSERVGTYEQYF.

The chain is built from TRBV28 and TRBJ2-1; 10 nucleotides line up with TRBD2. Germline CDR1 and CDR2: MDHEN and SYDVKM. Trimming removed 4 bases from V and 8 bases from J; junction bases left unmatched: 11. The CDR3 length is 16 residues. As DNA, the CDR3 is TGTGCCAGCAGTTCACCCCTAGCGGGGGATGGGGATGAGCAGTTCTTC. Translation: CASSSPLAGDGDEQFF.

The chain links TRBV7-9 to TRBJ2-1; 10 nucleotides align to TRBD1. Germline V gives CDR1 SEHNR, CDR2 FQNEAQ (reference sequence). V dropped 5 bases and J dropped 8; count of bases not matched to a gene: 9. This CDR3 has 15 residues. The CDR3 nucleotides are TGTGCCAGCAGCCCCGACAGGGGGCCTCTATATGAGCAGTTCTTC. Amino acid sequence: CASSPDRGPLYEQFF.

The rearrangement joins TRBV7-8 to TRBJ2-1, with 11 bases aligning to TRBD2. Per germline, CDR1 SGHVS and CDR2 FQNEAQ. The length of the CDR3 is 15 residues. Trimming at V came to 1 base and at J to 6 bases, leaving 2 bases not matched to a gene. CDR3 nucleotide sequence: TGTGCCAGCAGCTTAGACCTAGCGGGAGGCAATGAGCAGTTCTTC. It yields the protein CASSLDLAGGNEQFF.

J is TRBJ2-7 and V is TRBV2; D remains unclear. The CDR3 runs to 13 residues. Germline CDR1 is SNHLY and CDR2 is FYNNEI. Trimming cost V 8 bases and J 0 bases, with 11 bases left between them. The CDR3 bases are TGTGCCAGCTGGGCAGCTACCTCCTACGAGCAGTACTTC. This codes for CASWAATSYEQYF.